Listed below are T cell receptor beta chains from one sample, sequenced in a study of control samples from healthy donors and cancer patients. Measured with immunoSEQ multiplex PCR; TCRdb has only the in-frame clones, and not every one. The sample holds 160,000 or so clones, roughly 94% seen once. The sequenced sample consisted of blood. These receptors were collected from a woman in her 40s in good health. CDR3s include the opening cysteine and the closing phenylalanine or tryptophan. Fields, in order: V gene, J gene, clone size, CDR3 length, D gene, CDR3 protein, CDR3 DNA. The D gene is left open where the match is weak. Clone size is stated in some rows and not others, as once, few, many or a class when expanded.

V gene: TRBV9; J gene: TRBJ1-1; clone size: NA; CDR3 length: 14; D gene: TRBD1; CDR3 protein: CASSKGQRNTEAFF; CDR3 DNA: TGTGCCAGCAGCAAGGGACAGAGGAACACTGAAGCTTTCTTT
V gene: TRBV2; J gene: TRBJ1-2; clone size: NA; CDR3 length: 16; D gene: NA; CDR3 protein: CASREWVAAGRYGYTF; CDR3 DNA: TGTGCCAGCAGAGAATGGGTCGCGGCAGGCCGATATGGCTACACCTTC
V gene: TRBV18; J gene: TRBJ2-2; clone size: NA; CDR3 length: 13; D gene: NA; CDR3 protein: CASSPEVSGELFF; CDR3 DNA: TGTGCCAGCTCACCTGAAGTCTCCGGGGAGCTGTTTTTT
V gene: TRBV11-2; J gene: TRBJ2-3; clone size: NA; CDR3 length: 15; D gene: NA; CDR3 protein: CASSLREKSADTQYF; CDR3 DNA: TGTGCCAGCAGCTTAAGGGAAAAGTCTGCAGATACGCAGTATTTT
V gene: TRBV10-3; J gene: TRBJ2-5; clone size: NA; CDR3 length: 13; D gene: NA; CDR3 protein: CAISVGPQETQYF; CDR3 DNA: TGTGCCATCAGTGTAGGACCACAAGAGACCCAGTACTTC
V gene: TRBV5-6; J gene: TRBJ1-1; clone size: NA; CDR3 length: 15; D gene: NA; CDR3 protein: CASSLLVSVNTEAFF; CDR3 DNA: TGTGCCAGCAGCTTGTTGGTGTCGGTGAACACTGAAGCTTTCTTT
V gene: TRBV4-3; J gene: TRBJ1-3; clone size: NA; CDR3 length: 17; D gene: NA; CDR3 protein: CASSQDSGIASGNTIYF; CDR3 DNA: TGCGCCAGCAGCCAAGATTCAGGGATTGCCTCTGGAAACACCATATATTTT
V gene: TRBV11-2; J gene: TRBJ2-7; clone size: NA; CDR3 length: 18; D gene: TRBD1; CDR3 protein: CASSLVFFAGQGSHEQYF; CDR3 DNA: TGTGCCAGCAGCTTAGTCTTTTTCGCGGGACAGGGTTCCCACGAGCAGTACTTC
V gene: TRBV25-1; J gene: TRBJ1-1; clone size: NA; CDR3 length: 15; D gene: NA; CDR3 protein: CASSEWIGGATEAFF; CDR3 DNA: TGTGCCAGCAGTGAATGGATCGGTGGAGCCACTGAAGCTTTCTTT
V gene: TRBV4-3; J gene: TRBJ2-7; clone size: NA; CDR3 length: 16; D gene: NA; CDR3 protein: CASSQDGAGRAYEQYF; CDR3 DNA: TGCGCCAGCAGCCAAGATGGGGCAGGCAGGGCCTACGAGCAGTACTTC
V gene: TRBV6-6; J gene: TRBJ2-5; clone size: NA; CDR3 length: 16; D gene: TRBD2; CDR3 protein: CASSYWGTSGQETQYF; CDR3 DNA: TGTGCCAGCAGTTACTGGGGGACTAGCGGGCAAGAGACCCAGTACTTC
V gene: TRBV6-2/TRBV6-3; J gene: TRBJ2-5; clone size: NA; CDR3 length: 15; D gene: NA; CDR3 protein: CASSYSNPRQETQYF; CDR3 DNA: TGTGCCAGCAGTTACTCGAACCCTCGCCAAGAGACCCAGTACTTC
V gene: TRBV9; J gene: TRBJ1-2; clone size: NA; CDR3 length: 13; D gene: NA; CDR3 protein: CASSVARNYGYTF; CDR3 DNA: TGTGCCAGCAGCGTCGCTCGAAACTATGGCTACACCTTC
V gene: TRBV6-2/TRBV6-3; J gene: TRBJ1-2; clone size: NA; CDR3 length: 13; D gene: TRBD1; CDR3 protein: CASSYSTGVGYTF; CDR3 DNA: TGTGCCAGCAGTTACTCGACAGGGGTAGGCTACACCTTC
V gene: TRBV14; J gene: TRBJ2-7; clone size: NA; CDR3 length: 16; D gene: NA; CDR3 protein: CASSQDRYTGYYEQYF; CDR3 DNA: TGTGCCAGCAGCCAAGATAGGTATACAGGGTATTACGAGCAGTACTTC
V gene: TRBV20-1; J gene: TRBJ2-1; clone size: NA; CDR3 length: 10; D gene: NA; CDR3 protein: CSALYNEQFF; CDR3 DNA: TGCAGTGCTTTATACAATGAGCAGTTCTTC
V gene: TRBV19; J gene: TRBJ2-2; clone size: NA; CDR3 length: 18; D gene: NA; CDR3 protein: CASSPLRPDSRGTGELFF; CDR3 DNA: TGTGCCAGTAGCCCTCTTCGACCGGATTCTAGGGGAACCGGGGAGCTGTTTTTT
V gene: TRBV6-2/TRBV6-3; J gene: TRBJ1-5; clone size: NA; CDR3 length: 13; D gene: NA; CDR3 protein: CASNPTGNQPQHF; CDR3 DNA: TGTGCCAGCAACCCTACAGGGAATCAGCCCCAGCATTTT
V gene: TRBV9; J gene: TRBJ1-2; clone size: NA; CDR3 length: 16; D gene: NA; CDR3 protein: CASSVASPGTRYGYTF; CDR3 DNA: TGTGCCAGCAGCGTAGCTTCACCCGGGACCCGATATGGCTACACCTTC
V gene: TRBV27; J gene: TRBJ2-2; clone size: NA; CDR3 length: 11; D gene: NA; CDR3 protein: CASRSTGELFF; CDR3 DNA: TGTGCCAGCAGATCAACCGGGGAGCTGTTTTTT
V gene: TRBV5-1; J gene: TRBJ2-1; clone size: NA; CDR3 length: 15; D gene: NA; CDR3 protein: CASSLGLAPNNEQFF; CDR3 DNA: TGCGCCAGCAGCTTGGGTCTAGCCCCTAACAATGAGCAGTTCTTC
V gene: TRBV11-3; J gene: TRBJ2-6; clone size: NA; CDR3 length: 17; D gene: TRBD1; CDR3 protein: CASSFGQGAFGANVLTF; CDR3 DNA: TGTGCCAGCAGCTTCGGACAGGGGGCATTTGGGGCCAACGTCCTGACTTTC
V gene: TRBV4-3; J gene: TRBJ2-3; clone size: NA; CDR3 length: 17; D gene: TRBD2; CDR3 protein: CASSQVRAGGRGDTQYF; CDR3 DNA: TGCGCCAGCAGCCAAGTGAGGGCGGGAGGGCGGGGGGATACGCAGTATTTT
V gene: TRBV3-1/TRBV3-2; J gene: TRBJ1-1; clone size: NA; CDR3 length: 13; D gene: NA; CDR3 protein: CASSPLLNTEAFF; CDR3 DNA: TGTGCCAGCAGCCCTCTCTTAAACACTGAAGCTTTCTTT
V gene: TRBV7-9; J gene: TRBJ2-6; clone size: NA; CDR3 length: 17; D gene: TRBD1; CDR3 protein: CASSLAGGEPGANVLTF; CDR3 DNA: TGTGCCAGCAGCTTAGCAGGGGGCGAACCTGGGGCCAACGTCCTGACTTTC
V gene: TRBV19; J gene: TRBJ2-7; clone size: NA; CDR3 length: 14; D gene: TRBD1; CDR3 protein: CASSSGTGSYEQYF; CDR3 DNA: TGTGCCAGTAGTTCCGGGACAGGCTCCTACGAGCAGTACTTC
V gene: TRBV9; J gene: TRBJ1-3; clone size: once; CDR3 length: 15; D gene: TRBD1; CDR3 protein: CASSVQGASGNTIYF; CDR3 DNA: TGTGCCAGCAGCGTACAGGGGGCATCTGGAAACACCATATATTTT
V gene: TRBV7-3; J gene: TRBJ1-1; clone size: NA; CDR3 length: 13; D gene: NA; CDR3 protein: CASSLTKNTEAFF; CDR3 DNA: TGTGCCAGCAGCTTAACGAAGAACACTGAAGCTTTCTTT
V gene: TRBV4-3; J gene: TRBJ2-3; clone size: NA; CDR3 length: 16; D gene: NA; CDR3 protein: CASSQEARGGADTQYF; CDR3 DNA: TGCGCCAGCAGCCAAGAAGCCAGGGGTGGTGCAGATACGCAGTATTTT
V gene: TRBV27; J gene: TRBJ2-2; clone size: NA; CDR3 length: 15; D gene: TRBD2; CDR3 protein: CASIRAGDVAGELFF; CDR3 DNA: TGTGCCAGCATCCGAGCGGGGGACGTCGCCGGGGAGCTGTTTTTT
V gene: TRBV28; J gene: TRBJ2-5; clone size: NA; CDR3 length: 17; D gene: NA; CDR3 protein: CASRLRGMATYQETQYF; CDR3 DNA: TGTGCCAGCAGACTAAGGGGAATGGCGACGTACCAAGAGACCCAGTACTTC